This T cell receptor beta chain was recovered during a study of blood T cell repertoires in COVID-19. Study details: The United States, Italy and Spain were the sources of the acute and convalescent COVID-19 samples. From T cells, B-cell-depleted T cells, or PBMCs came the material, which was cDNA or gDNA.

How the authors handled the data: Counts of nucleated cells, estimated from reference gene primer amplification, were obtained. TCRdb's copy holds only in-frame clones and misses some; the assay was immunoSEQ multiplex PCR. For V, J and clone size, that table is used; D and trimming come from the DNA. This table holds 250,000 to 350,000 clones, 70% to 90% found once. The CDR3 totals 14 residues. In germline, CDR1 is SGHTA, CDR2 FQGTGA. V dropped 4 bases and J dropped 1 base, with 11 bases sitting between them. The sequence came from a woman aged 55-69 years with acute or convalescent COVID-19. The chain recombines TRBV7-3 with TRBJ2-7; a possible D gene is TRBD2 (6 bases). The specimen sequenced was peripheral blood. DNA for the CDR3: TGTGCCAGCAGCTCGTTTAGCGGTTCCTACGAGCAGTACTTC. Protein product: CASSSFSGSYEQYF.